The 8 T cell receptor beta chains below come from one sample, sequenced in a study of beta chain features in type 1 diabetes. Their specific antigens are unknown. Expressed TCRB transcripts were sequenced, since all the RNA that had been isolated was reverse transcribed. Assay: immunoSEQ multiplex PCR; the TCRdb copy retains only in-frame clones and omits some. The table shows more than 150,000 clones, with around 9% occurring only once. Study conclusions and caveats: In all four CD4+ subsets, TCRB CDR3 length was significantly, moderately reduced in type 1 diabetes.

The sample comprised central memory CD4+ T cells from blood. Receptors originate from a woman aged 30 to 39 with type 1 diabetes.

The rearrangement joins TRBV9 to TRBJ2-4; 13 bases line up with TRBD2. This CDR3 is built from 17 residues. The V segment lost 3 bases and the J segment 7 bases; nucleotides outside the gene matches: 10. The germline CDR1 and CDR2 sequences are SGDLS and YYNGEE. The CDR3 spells CASSAGTSGKGGNIQYF. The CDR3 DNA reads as TGTGCCAGCAGCGCCGGGACTAGCGGGAAGGGAGGGAACATTCAGTACTTC.

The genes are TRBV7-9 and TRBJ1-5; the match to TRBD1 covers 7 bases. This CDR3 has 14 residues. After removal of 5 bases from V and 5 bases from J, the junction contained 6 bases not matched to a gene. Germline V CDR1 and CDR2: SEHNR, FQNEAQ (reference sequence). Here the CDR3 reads CASSVGTADQPQHF. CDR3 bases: TGTGCCAGCAGCGTTGGGACAGCCGATCAGCCCCAGCATTTT.

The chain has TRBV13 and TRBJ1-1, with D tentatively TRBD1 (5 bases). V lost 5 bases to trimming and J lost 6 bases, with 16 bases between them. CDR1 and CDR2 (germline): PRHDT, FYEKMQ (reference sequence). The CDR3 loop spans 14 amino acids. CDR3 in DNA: TGTGCCAGCAGCCCCCGACGGGGGAAGTCTGAAGCTTTCTTT. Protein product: CASSPRRGKSEAFF.

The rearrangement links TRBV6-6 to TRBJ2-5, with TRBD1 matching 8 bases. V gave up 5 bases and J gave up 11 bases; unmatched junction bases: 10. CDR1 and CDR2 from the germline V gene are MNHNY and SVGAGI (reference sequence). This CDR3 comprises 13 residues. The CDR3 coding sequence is TGTGCCAGCAGTACGGACAGGGCCGGGAAACAGTACTTC. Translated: CASSTDRAGKQYF.

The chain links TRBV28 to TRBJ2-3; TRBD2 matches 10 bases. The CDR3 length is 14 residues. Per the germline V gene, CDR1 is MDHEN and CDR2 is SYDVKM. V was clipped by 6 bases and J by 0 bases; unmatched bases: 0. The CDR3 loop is CASRTSGSTDTQYF. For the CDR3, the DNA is TGTGCCAGCAGGACTAGCGGGAGCACAGATACGCAGTATTTT.

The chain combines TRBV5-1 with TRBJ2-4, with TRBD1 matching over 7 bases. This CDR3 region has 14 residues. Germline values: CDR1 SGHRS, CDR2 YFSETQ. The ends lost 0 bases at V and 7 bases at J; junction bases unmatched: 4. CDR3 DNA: TGCGCCAGCAGCTTGGAGGGGGCGTTGAACATTCAGTACTTC. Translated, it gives CASSLEGALNIQYF. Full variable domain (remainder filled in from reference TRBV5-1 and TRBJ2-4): KAGVTQTPRYLIKTRGQQVTLSCSPISGHRSVSWYQQTPGQGLQFLFEYFSETQRNKGNFPGRFSGRQFSNSRSEMNVSTLELGDSALYLCASSLEGALNIQYFGAGTRLSVL.

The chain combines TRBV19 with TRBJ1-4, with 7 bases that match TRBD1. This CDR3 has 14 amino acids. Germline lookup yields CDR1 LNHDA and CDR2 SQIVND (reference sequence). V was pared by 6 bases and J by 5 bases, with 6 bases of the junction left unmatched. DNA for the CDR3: TGTGCCAGTAGGACCGGGACAGAGAATGAAAAACTGTTTTTT. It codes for CASRTGTENEKLFF. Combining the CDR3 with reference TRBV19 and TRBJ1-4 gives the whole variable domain DGGITQSPKYLFRKEGQNVTLSCEQNLNHDAMYWYRQDPGQGLRLIYYSQIVNDFQKGDIAEGYSVSREKKESFPLTVTSAQKNPTAFYLCASRTGTENEKLFFGSGTQLSVL.

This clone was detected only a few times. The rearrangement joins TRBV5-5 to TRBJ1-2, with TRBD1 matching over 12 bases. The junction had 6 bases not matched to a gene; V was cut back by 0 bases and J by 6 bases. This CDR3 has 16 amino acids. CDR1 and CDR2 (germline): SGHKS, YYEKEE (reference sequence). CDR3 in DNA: TGTGCCAGCAGCTTGGTGGGGGACAGGGGGCATCATGGCTACACCTTC. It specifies CASSLVGDRGHHGYTF.